This TCR beta chain comes out of a study of CD8+ T cells in alopecia areata. Study-wide results and limits: Scalp lesions, especially in alopecia totalis/universalis, had higher clonality than normal scalp.

It was from alopecia areata patients that lesional scalp punch biopsies and peripheral blood were collected. Sorted populations comprised CD4+ and CD8+ T cells obtained from PBMCs. cDNA serving as the sequencing template came from extracted, reverse transcribed RNA. Clones were sequenced by immunoSEQ multiplex PCR, and TCRdb holds only the in-frame ones, with some missing. Here the sample spans hundreds of thousands of clones, around three fifths being singletons. The CDR3 totals 13 residues. Deletions cut 3 bases from V and 0 bases from J, with 9 bases between. Germline V gene lookup returns CDR1 GTSNPN and CDR2 SVGIG (reference sequence). With regard to this clone: The antigen is not known.

Sequencing was performed on CD4+ T cells sorted from blood, taken at week 0. The chain recombines TRBV30 with TRBJ2-7, with D perhaps assigned TRBD1 or TRBD2 (5 bases each). This TCR derives from a human donor with alopecia areata. The CDR3 bases are TGTGCCTGGAGACGTGGGGGCTCCTACGAGCAGTACTTC. Translating gives CAWRRGGSYEQYF.